What follows are 18 T cell receptor beta chains derived from one specimen sequenced in a study of beta chain features in type 1 diabetes. General study points: All four CD4+ subsets from Type 1 diabetes patients carried moderately but significantly shorter TCRB CDR3s.

These receptors are not linked to any known antigen. As every portion of the isolated RNA was reverse transcribed, the sequencing read expressed TCRB transcripts. Assay used: immunoSEQ multiplex PCR; TCRdb lists only in-frame clones, some missing. Altogether approximately 100,000 clones are present, roughly 28% being singletons, with the ten largest covering approximately 0.5%. Sequences were obtained from central memory CD4+ T cells from blood. The receptors derive from a woman younger than 30 with type 1 diabetes.

This clone appeared a few times. The chain joins TRBV5-4 to TRBJ2-7; D call uncertain. The CDR3 length is 13 residues. Trimming pared 4 bases from V and 0 bases from J, leaving 8 bases between. Germline V gene lookup returns CDR1 SGHNT and CDR2 YYREEE (reference sequence). The CDR3, as DNA: TGTGCCAGCAGCCCACTTAGCTCCTACGAGCAGTACTTC. Encoded protein: CASSPLSSYEQYF. Looking up the rest from reference TRBV5-4 and TRBJ2-7 gives the full variable domain: ETGVTQSPTHLIKTRGQQVTLRCSSQSGHNTVSWYQQALGQGPQFIFQYYREEENGRGNFPPRFSGLQFPNYSSELNVNALELDDSALYLCASSPLSSYEQYFGPGTRLTVT.

V usage is TRBV18 and J usage is TRBJ2-1, with 11 bases that match TRBD2. Trimming took 6 bases from V and 7 from J; bases not matched to a gene: 5. The CDR3 length is 14 residues. Per germline, CDR1 KGHSH and CDR2 LQKENI. CDR3 amino acids: CASSTSGRNNEQFF. CDR3 coding DNA: TGTGCCAGCTCCACTAGCGGGAGAAATAATGAGCAGTTCTTC.

This clone was detected a few times. The J gene is TRBJ2-3, the V gene TRBV2; no firm D call. Germline CDR1 reads SNHLY; CDR2 reads FYNNEI. V lost 4 bases and J lost 1, with 6 bases in between. This CDR3 has 13 amino acids. CDR3 DNA: TGTGCCAGCAGTGCGACACGCACAGATACGCAGTATTTT. Translation: CASSATRTDTQYF.

The chain carries TRBV6-1 and TRBJ1-2; a weak D match, TRBD1 (5 bases). The germline V and J ends were trimmed by 1 base and 3 bases, with 15 bases remaining between them. CDR3 size: 16 residues. Germline CDR1 MNHNS, CDR2 SASEGT. The CDR3 here is CASSEGGQGGDYGYTF. In DNA, the CDR3 is TGTGCCAGCAGTGAAGGAGGCCAGGGTGGGGACTATGGCTACACCTTC.

Only a few counts were recorded for this clone. This chain joins TRBV30 and TRBJ2-5, with D maybe TRBD2 (7 bases). CDR3 length equals 15 residues. V was pared by 4 bases and J by 2 bases, with 17 bases between. Germline V gene data show CDR1 as GTSNPN and CDR2 as SVGIG (reference sequence). DNA of the CDR3: TGTGCCTGGAATGGGGGGGCTAGCGGACAAGAGACCCAGTACTTC. It is translated as CAWNGGASGQETQYF.

This chain joins TRBV19 and TRBJ2-6, with TRBD1 identical over 9 bases. Germline assignment: CDR1 LNHDA and CDR2 SQIVND (reference sequence). The CDR3 sequence is 17 residues long. The trim removed 7 bases at V and 3 bases at J, leaving 10 bases unmatched. The CDR3 spells CASTRLQGARGANVLTF. CDR3 DNA sequence: TGTGCCAGTACCCGGCTACAGGGGGCCCGTGGGGCCAACGTCCTGACTTTC.

J is TRBJ1-1 and V is TRBV28; 7 positions match TRBD1. V gave up 7 bases and J gave up 3 bases; unmatched junction bases: 2. CDR1 is MDHEN and CDR2 is SYDVKM in the germline V gene. This CDR3 is 12 amino acids long. The CDR3: CASITGDTEAFF. The DNA of the CDR3 is TGTGCCAGCATCACAGGGGACACTGAAGCTTTCTTT.

This clone was seen a handful of times. The gene calls are TRBV19 and TRBJ2-5; TRBD2 matches 8 bases. The CDR3 sequence is 15 residues long. From germline, CDR1 is LNHDA and CDR2 SQIVND (reference sequence). With 7 bases clipped from V and 5 bases from J, the junction kept 12 bases outside the gene matches. The CDR3 region has the DNA TGTGCCAGTACCCCGGGGGGACTAGGAATCGAGACCCAGTACTTC. As protein: CASTPGGLGIETQYF.

The sample holds one count of this clone. The chain couples TRBV9 to TRBJ2-7; TRBD1 is a possible D gene (6 bases). Germline loops: CDR1 SGDLS, CDR2 YYNGEE. Trimming shortened V by 0 bases and J by 5 bases, and 18 bases separated the two germline ends. The CDR3 is 16 residues long. Written as DNA, the CDR3 is TGTGCCAGCAGCGTAGCTACGATCTACAGGGCAGACGAGCAGTACTTC. Translated: CASSVATIYRADEQYF.

This clone has just a few counts. The genes are TRBV15 and TRBJ1-5; tentative D call: TRBD1 (5 bases). The CDR3 spans 16 residues. The germline V gene has CDR1 LNHNV and CDR2 YYDKDF (reference sequence). Deletions cut 1 base from V and 6 bases from J, with 16 bases between. The CDR3 sequence: CATSRGSEGRFQPQHF. In DNA form, the CDR3 reads TGTGCCACCAGCAGAGGATCGGAGGGGAGGTTTCAGCCCCAGCATTTT.

The chain uses TRBV2 and TRBJ2-5, with TRBD1 matching 8 bases. With 5 bases clipped from V and 5 bases from J, the junction kept 4 bases outside the gene matches. This CDR3 region has 13 residues. Germline V gene sequence: CDR1 SNHLY, CDR2 FYNNEI. The CDR3 is CASSRQGQETQYF. The DNA for the CDR3 is TGTGCCAGCAGTCGACAGGGGCAGGAGACCCAGTACTTC.

In this sample, this clone turned up a few times. The chain joins TRBV19 to TRBJ2-3; D is unclear. This CDR3 is built from 13 residues. With 5 bases removed from V and 2 bases from J, the gap between germline ends came to 8 bases. Germline loops: CDR1 LNHDA, CDR2 SQIVND (reference sequence). CDR3 region: CASSPGITDTQYF. CDR3 nucleotides: TGTGCCAGTAGTCCCGGTATCACAGATACGCAGTATTTT.

This clone turned up a few times. CDR3 sequence: CASSIGATSGAQETQYF. CDR3 DNA: TGTGCCAGTAGTATAGGAGCGACTAGCGGGGCTCAAGAGACCCAGTACTTC. The V gene is TRBV19, the J gene TRBJ2-5; TRBD2 aligns across 11 bases. Germline CDR1 is LNHDA and CDR2 is SQIVND (reference sequence). Trimming at V came to 1 base and at J to 2 bases, leaving 6 bases not matched to a gene. CDR3 length: 17 residues.

The J gene is TRBJ2-6, the V gene TRBV2, with D unresolved. Germline assignment: CDR1 SNHLY and CDR2 FYNNEI. The CDR3 length is 15 residues. Trimming took 6 bases from V and 0 from J, leaving 9 bases between them. Here the CDR3 reads CASRAAYSGANVLTF. CDR3 nucleotides: TGTGCCAGCAGGGCCGCTTACTCTGGGGCCAACGTCCTGACTTTC.

In the case of this clone: This sample also contains other DNA sequences that code for the same CDR3. V usage is TRBV27 and J usage is TRBJ1-2; D is ambiguous. Germline V gene sequence: CDR1 MNHEY, CDR2 SMNVEV (reference sequence). The CDR3 runs to 13 residues. V shed 3 bases and J shed 4 bases, with 9 bases lying between them. CDR3 protein: CASSLSGLYGYTF. Here the CDR3 DNA reads TGTGCCAGCAGTTTGTCGGGTCTCTATGGCTACACCTTC.

This clone was detected a few times. V usage is TRBV4-2 and J usage is TRBJ2-7, with 9 bases identical to TRBD2. Germline trimming cut 0 bases from V and 3 bases from J; bases unmatched to any gene: 3. This CDR3 contains 15 residues. The germline V gene has CDR1 LGHNA and CDR2 YNFKEQ. CDR3 coding DNA: TGTGCCAGCAGCCAAGATCTAGCGGGGTACTACGAGCAGTACTTC. The encoded protein is CASSQDLAGYYEQYF.

The gene calls are TRBV7-8 and TRBJ2-1, with 7 bases fitting TRBD1. With 2 bases clipped from V and 8 bases from J, the junction kept 6 bases outside the gene matches. Germline CDR1 is SGHVS and CDR2 is FQNEAQ. This CDR3 contains 14 residues. The CDR3 region is CASSLRGQADEQFF. In DNA, the CDR3 is TGTGCCAGCAGCTTAAGGGGGCAGGCCGATGAGCAGTTCTTC.

This chain uses TRBV21-1 with TRBJ2-5; the table calls TRBD2, which could not be checked here. TRBV21-1 has pseudogene status. The CDR3 spans 17 residues. This CDR3 reads CASSKEGLPSGQETQYF. Here the CDR3 DNA reads TGTGCCAGCAGCAAAGAAGGGCTACCTAGCGGGCAGGAGACCCAGTACTTC.